A selection of T cell receptor beta chains follows, all from one sample in a study of regulatory T cells in long-lasting Graves disease. TCRdb analysed the multiplex PCR reads with MiXCR anew, one entry per CDR3 protein. The table lists about 440,000 distinct CDR3 sequences, around 17% of them singletons. This sample also belongs to another study, concerning T cells in Graves' hyperthyroidism and ophthalmopathy.

Material: peripheral blood mononuclear cells (PBMCs), obtained at new diagnosis, from a patient treated with antithyroid drugs. The source of these receptors is a woman younger than 45 with Graves disease. Both conserved end residues are part of each CDR3. The order of the fields is J gene, V gene, clone size, D gene, CDR3 DNA, CDR3 protein. The D gene is left open where the match is weak. Clone size is stated in some rows and not others, as once, few, many or a class when expanded.

j_gene: TRBJ1-4; v_gene: TRBV9; abundance: -; d_gene: -; CDR3nt: TGTGCCAGCAGCGTAGGTGAGAATGAAAAACTGTTTTTT; CDR3aa: CASSVGENEKLFF
j_gene: TRBJ2-7; v_gene: TRBV9; abundance: many; d_gene: TRBD2; CDR3nt: TGTGCCAGCAGCGTAGGTCTAGCGGGAGCCTACGAGCAGTACTTC; CDR3aa: CASSVGLAGAYEQYF
j_gene: TRBJ2-7; v_gene: TRBV7-2; abundance: many; d_gene: TRBD2; CDR3nt: TGTGCCAGCAGCTTAGGCCCTACGCTTAGCGGGAGGGCGGGGGAGCAGTACTTC; CDR3aa: CASSLGPTLSGRAGEQYF
j_gene: TRBJ1-1; v_gene: TRBV15; abundance: many; d_gene: TRBD1; CDR3nt: TGTGCCACCAGCAGGTGGACAGGGGCGGTGGAAACTGAAGCTTTCTTT; CDR3aa: CATSRWTGAVETEAFF
j_gene: TRBJ2-2; v_gene: TRBV29-1; abundance: few; d_gene: -; CDR3nt: TGCAGCGTTCGTCGGTCAGGGCCCACCGCGAACACCGGGGAGCTGTTTTTT; CDR3aa: CSVRRSGPTANTGELFF
j_gene: TRBJ2-5; v_gene: TRBV28; abundance: many; d_gene: TRBD1; CDR3nt: TGTGCCAGCCGGGGACAGGGGACGCGAGAGACCCAGTACTTC; CDR3aa: CASRGQGTRETQYF
j_gene: TRBJ2-1; v_gene: TRBV28; abundance: -; d_gene: TRBD2; CDR3nt: TGTGCCAGCAGTTTCGGGACTAGCGGGATGGCTGAGCAGTTCTTC; CDR3aa: CASSFGTSGMAEQFF
j_gene: TRBJ2-1; v_gene: TRBV19; abundance: -; d_gene: TRBD2; CDR3nt: TGTGCCAGTAGTGTCCTAGCGGGAGTCCACAATGAGCAGTTCTTC; CDR3aa: CASSVLAGVHNEQFF
j_gene: TRBJ2-7; v_gene: TRBV20-1; abundance: -; d_gene: TRBD2; CDR3nt: TGCAGTGCTGTGACCGGGACTAGGGCCTACGAGCAGTACTTC; CDR3aa: CSAVTGTRAYEQYF
j_gene: TRBJ1-1; v_gene: TRBV6-2/TRBV6-3; abundance: many; d_gene: -; CDR3nt: TGTGCCAGCAGTACGGGGACGAGGACCACTGAAGCTTTCTTT; CDR3aa: CASSTGTRTTEAFF
j_gene: TRBJ2-3; v_gene: TRBV6-2/TRBV6-3; abundance: -; d_gene: -; CDR3nt: TGTGCCAGCAGTGACAGGCGGGTAGATACGCAGTATTTT; CDR3aa: CASSDRRVDTQYF
j_gene: TRBJ2-2; v_gene: TRBV6-9; abundance: -; d_gene: -; CDR3nt: TGTGCCAGCAGTTACCACGCTACCGGGGAGCTGTTTTTT; CDR3aa: CASSYHATGELFF
j_gene: TRBJ2-3; v_gene: TRBV29-1; abundance: few; d_gene: -; CDR3nt: TGCAGCGTTGAAAGCCCCCGGGACGGAAGCACAGATACGCAGTATTTT; CDR3aa: CSVESPRDGSTDTQYF
j_gene: TRBJ2-3; v_gene: TRBV19; abundance: -; d_gene: -; CDR3nt: TGTGCCAGTCTCGAGTCAGGGGCGGATACGCAGTATTTT; CDR3aa: CASLESGADTQYF
j_gene: TRBJ2-1; v_gene: TRBV11-2; abundance: many; d_gene: TRBD2; CDR3nt: TGTGCCAGCAGCCCCCGACTAGCGGCTTCGAGCTCCTACAATGAGCAGTTCTTC; CDR3aa: CASSPRLAASSSYNEQFF
j_gene: TRBJ2-5; v_gene: TRBV6-1; abundance: many; d_gene: -; CDR3nt: TGTGCCAGCAGCGACCCGGACAAGTACCAAGAGACCCAGTACTTC; CDR3aa: CASSDPDKYQETQYF
j_gene: TRBJ2-3; v_gene: TRBV30; abundance: few; d_gene: -; CDR3nt: TGTGCCTGGAGGGGGATCAGCACAGATACGCAGTATTTT; CDR3aa: CAWRGISTDTQYF
j_gene: TRBJ1-5; v_gene: TRBV18; abundance: many; d_gene: -; CDR3nt: TGTGCCAGCTCACAGGGCGAACAGCCCCAGCATTTT; CDR3aa: CASSQGEQPQHF
j_gene: TRBJ1-5; v_gene: TRBV28; abundance: few; d_gene: -; CDR3nt: TGTGCCAGCATTCGGCAGGGTGTTTCTCCCCAGCATTTT; CDR3aa: CASIRQGVSPQHF
j_gene: TRBJ2-7; v_gene: TRBV9; abundance: few; d_gene: TRBD2; CDR3nt: TGTGCCAGCAGCATTTGGACTAGCGGGAGAGCAAACTACGAGCAGTACTTC; CDR3aa: CASSIWTSGRANYEQYF
j_gene: TRBJ1-4; v_gene: TRBV5-1; abundance: many; d_gene: TRBD1; CDR3nt: TGTGCCAGCAGTTTGGGACAGAATAATGAAAAACTGTTTTTT; CDR3aa: CASSLGQNNEKLFF
j_gene: TRBJ1-1; v_gene: TRBV10-3; abundance: many; d_gene: -; CDR3nt: TGTGCCATCACGAGGGACATGACACAAAGCACTGAAGCTTTCTTT; CDR3aa: CAITRDMTQSTEAFF